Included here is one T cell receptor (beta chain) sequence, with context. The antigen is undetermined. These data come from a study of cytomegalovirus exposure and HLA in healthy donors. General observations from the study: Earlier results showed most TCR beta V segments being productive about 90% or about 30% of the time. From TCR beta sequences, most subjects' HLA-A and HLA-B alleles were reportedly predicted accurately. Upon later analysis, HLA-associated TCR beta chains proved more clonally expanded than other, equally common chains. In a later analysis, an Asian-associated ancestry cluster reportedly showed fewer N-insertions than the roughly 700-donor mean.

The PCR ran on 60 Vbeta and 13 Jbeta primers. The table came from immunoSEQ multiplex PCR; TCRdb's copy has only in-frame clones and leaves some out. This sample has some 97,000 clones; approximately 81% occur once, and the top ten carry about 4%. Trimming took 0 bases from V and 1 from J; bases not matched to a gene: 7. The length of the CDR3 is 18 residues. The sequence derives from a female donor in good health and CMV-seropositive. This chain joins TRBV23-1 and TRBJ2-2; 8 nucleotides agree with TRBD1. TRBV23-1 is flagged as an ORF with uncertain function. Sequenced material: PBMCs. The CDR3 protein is CASSQSGRTGRNTGELFF. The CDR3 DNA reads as TGCGCCAGCAGTCAATCGGGACGGACAGGGAGGAACACCGGGGAGCTGTTTTTT.